This T cell receptor (beta chain) was documented in a study of blood T cell repertoires in COVID-19. Background on the study: From the United States, Italy and Spain came samples of acute and convalescent COVID-19. The cDNA or gDNA used as material had been derived from T cells, B-cell-depleted T cells, or PBMCs.

Authors' methods: Quantification of nucleated cells was approximated via reference gene primer amplification. The assay was immunoSEQ multiplex PCR, and TCRdb's table has in-frame clones only and misses some. V, J and clone size are those of that table, while D and trimming were read from the DNA. The sample lists hundreds of thousands of clones, roughly 83% occurring once. This clone was recorded a few times. Material for sequencing was peripheral blood. The TCR comes from a woman aged 80 or over with acute or convalescent COVID-19.

CDR3 sequence: CASSPPGQGQPQHF. CDR3 in DNA: TGTGCCAGCAGCCCCCCGGGACAGGGTCAGCCCCAGCATTTT. This chain uses TRBV6-5 with TRBJ1-5; 9 bases map to TRBD1. J gave up 6 bases and V 6 bases, and 6 bases lay outside the gene matches. The CDR3 is 14 amino acids. Germline V gives CDR1 MNHEY, CDR2 SVGAGI.